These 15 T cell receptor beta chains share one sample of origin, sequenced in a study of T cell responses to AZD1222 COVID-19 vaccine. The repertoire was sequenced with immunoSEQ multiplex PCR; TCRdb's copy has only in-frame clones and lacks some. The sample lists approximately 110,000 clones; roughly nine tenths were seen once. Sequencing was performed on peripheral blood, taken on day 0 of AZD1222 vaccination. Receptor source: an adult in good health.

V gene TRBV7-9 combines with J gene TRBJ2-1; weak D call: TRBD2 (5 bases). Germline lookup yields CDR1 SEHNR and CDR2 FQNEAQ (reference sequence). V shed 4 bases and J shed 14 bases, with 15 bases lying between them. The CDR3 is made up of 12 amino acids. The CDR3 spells CASSSLRVDEFF. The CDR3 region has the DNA TGTGCCAGCAGCTCCCTGCGGGTAGACGAGTTCTTC.

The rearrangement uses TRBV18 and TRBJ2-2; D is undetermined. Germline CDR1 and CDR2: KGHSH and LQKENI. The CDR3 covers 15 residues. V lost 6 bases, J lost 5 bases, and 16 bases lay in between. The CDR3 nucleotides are TGTGCCAGCTCGCCTCCCACCCGCCCAACCGGGGAGCTGTTTTTT. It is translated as CASSPPTRPTGELFF.

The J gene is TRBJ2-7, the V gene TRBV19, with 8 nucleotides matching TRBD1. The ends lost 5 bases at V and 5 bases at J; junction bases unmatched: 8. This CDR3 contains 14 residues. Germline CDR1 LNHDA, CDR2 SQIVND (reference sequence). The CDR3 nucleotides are TGTGCCAGTAGTCCACGGACAGGGTCAGACGAGCAGTACTTC. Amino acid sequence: CASSPRTGSDEQYF. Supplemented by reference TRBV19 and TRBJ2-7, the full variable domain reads DGGITQSPKYLFRKEGQNVTLSCEQNLNHDAMYWYRQDPGQGLRLIYYSQIVNDFQKGDIAEGYSVSREKKESFPLTVTSAQKNPTAFYLCASSPRTGSDEQYFGPGTRLTVT.

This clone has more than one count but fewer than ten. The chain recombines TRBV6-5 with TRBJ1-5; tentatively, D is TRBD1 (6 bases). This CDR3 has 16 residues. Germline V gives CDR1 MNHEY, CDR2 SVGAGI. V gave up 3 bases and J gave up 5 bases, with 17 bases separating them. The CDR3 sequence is CASSYKARGADQPQHF. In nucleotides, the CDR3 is TGTGCCAGCAGTTATAAAGCCAGGGGCGCAGATCAGCCCCAGCATTTT.

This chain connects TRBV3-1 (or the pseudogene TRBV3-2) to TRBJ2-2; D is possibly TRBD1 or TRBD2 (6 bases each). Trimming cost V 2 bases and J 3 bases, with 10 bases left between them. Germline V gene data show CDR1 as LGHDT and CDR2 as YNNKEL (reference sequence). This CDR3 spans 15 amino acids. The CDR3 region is CASSQRGQDTGELFF. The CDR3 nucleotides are TGTGCCAGCAGCCAACGGGGGCAAGACACCGGGGAGCTGTTTTTT.

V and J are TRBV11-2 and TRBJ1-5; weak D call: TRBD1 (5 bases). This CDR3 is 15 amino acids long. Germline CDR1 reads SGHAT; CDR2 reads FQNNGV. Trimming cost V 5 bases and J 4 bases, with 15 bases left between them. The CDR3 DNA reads TGTGCCAGCAGCCCGGGGGATATTGGGAATCAGCCCCAGCATTTT. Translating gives CASSPGDIGNQPQHF.

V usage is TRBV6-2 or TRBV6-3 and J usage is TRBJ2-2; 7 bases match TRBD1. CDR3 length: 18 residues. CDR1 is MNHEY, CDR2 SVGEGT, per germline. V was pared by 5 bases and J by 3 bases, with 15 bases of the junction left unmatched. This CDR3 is CASSTNPEDRAYTGELFF. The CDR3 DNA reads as TGTGCCAGCAGTACCAACCCCGAAGACAGGGCCTACACCGGGGAGCTGTTTTTT.

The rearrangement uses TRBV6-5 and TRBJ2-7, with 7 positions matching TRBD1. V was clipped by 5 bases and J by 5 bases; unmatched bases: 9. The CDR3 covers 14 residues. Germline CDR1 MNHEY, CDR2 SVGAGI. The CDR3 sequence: CASSKQGPFDEQYF. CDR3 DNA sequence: TGTGCCAGCAGTAAACAGGGGCCCTTCGACGAGCAGTACTTC.

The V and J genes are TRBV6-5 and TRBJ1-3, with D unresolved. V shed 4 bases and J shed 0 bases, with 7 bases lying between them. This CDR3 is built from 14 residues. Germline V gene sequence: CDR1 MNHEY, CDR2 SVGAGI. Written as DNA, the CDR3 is TGTGCCAGCAGTTTTAATCCCTCTGGAAACACCATATATTTT. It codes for CASSFNPSGNTIYF.

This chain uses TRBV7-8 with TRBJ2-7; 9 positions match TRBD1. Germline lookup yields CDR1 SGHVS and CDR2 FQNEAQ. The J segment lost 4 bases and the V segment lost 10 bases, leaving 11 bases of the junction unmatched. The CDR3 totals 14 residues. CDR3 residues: CAISKGQGSYEQYF. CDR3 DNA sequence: TGTGCCATCAGTAAGGGACAGGGATCGTACGAGCAGTACTTC.

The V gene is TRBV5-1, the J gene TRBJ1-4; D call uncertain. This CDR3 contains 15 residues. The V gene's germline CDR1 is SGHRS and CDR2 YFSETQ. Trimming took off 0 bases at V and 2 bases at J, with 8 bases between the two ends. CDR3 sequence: CASSLEGWTNEKLFF. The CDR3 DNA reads TGCGCCAGCAGCTTGGAGGGTTGGACTAATGAAAAACTGTTTTTT. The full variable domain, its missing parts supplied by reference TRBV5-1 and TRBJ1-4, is KAGVTQTPRYLIKTRGQQVTLSCSPISGHRSVSWYQQTPGQGLQFLFEYFSETQRNKGNFPGRFSGRQFSNSRSEMNVSTLELGDSALYLCASSLEGWTNEKLFFGSGTQLSVL.

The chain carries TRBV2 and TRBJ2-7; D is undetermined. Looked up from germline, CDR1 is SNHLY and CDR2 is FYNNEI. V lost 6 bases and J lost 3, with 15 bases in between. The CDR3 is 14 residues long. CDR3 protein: CASRDPNRGYEQYF. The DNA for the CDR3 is TGTGCCAGCAGAGACCCAAATAGAGGCTACGAGCAGTACTTC.

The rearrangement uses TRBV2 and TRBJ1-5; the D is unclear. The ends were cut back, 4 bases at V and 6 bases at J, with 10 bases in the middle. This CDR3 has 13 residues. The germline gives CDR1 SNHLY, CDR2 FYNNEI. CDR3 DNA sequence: TGTGCCAGCAGTGTTCGCGGAAGTCAGCCCCAGCATTTT. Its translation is CASSVRGSQPQHF.

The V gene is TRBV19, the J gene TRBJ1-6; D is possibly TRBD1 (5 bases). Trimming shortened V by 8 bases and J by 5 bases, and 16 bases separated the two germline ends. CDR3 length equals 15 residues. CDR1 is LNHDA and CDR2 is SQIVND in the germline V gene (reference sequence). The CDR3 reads CASSQRQGNNSPLHF. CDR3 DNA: TGTGCCAGTTCTCAACGGCAGGGAAATAATTCACCCCTCCACTTT.

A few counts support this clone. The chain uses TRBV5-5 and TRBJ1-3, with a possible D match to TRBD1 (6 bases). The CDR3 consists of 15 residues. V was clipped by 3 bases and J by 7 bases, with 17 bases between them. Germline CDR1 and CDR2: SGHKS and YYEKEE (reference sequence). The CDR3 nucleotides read TGTGCCAGCAGCTCAGGGGCCTTAGGCTCTAACACCATATATTTT. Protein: CASSSGALGSNTIYF.